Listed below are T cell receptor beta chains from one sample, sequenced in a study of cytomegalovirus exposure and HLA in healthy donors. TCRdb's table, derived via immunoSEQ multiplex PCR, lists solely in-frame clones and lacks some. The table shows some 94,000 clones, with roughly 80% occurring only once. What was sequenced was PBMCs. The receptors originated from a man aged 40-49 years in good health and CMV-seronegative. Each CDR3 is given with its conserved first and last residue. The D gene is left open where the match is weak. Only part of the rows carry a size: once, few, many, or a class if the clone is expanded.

TGTGCCAGTAGTATTGTTCCTGTTTCTGCTGAAGCTTTCTTT,CASSIVPVSAEAFF,NA,few,TRBV19,TRBJ1-1
TGTGCCAGCAGCGCACAGGAGGGCGGTAATTCACCCCTCCACTTT,CASSAQEGGNSPLHF,NA,NA,TRBV2,TRBJ1-6
TGTGCCAGTAGTATCACAGGCTCCTCTGGAAACACCATATATTTT,CASSITGSSGNTIYF,NA,NA,TRBV19,TRBJ1-3
TGCGCCAGCAGCTCGTCAGGGGTCCAAGCTGGAAACACCATATATTTT,CASSSSGVQAGNTIYF,NA,NA,TRBV5-1,TRBJ1-3
TGTGCCAGCAGTAGCGGGGGGGCTAGCACAGATACGCAGTATTTT,CASSSGGASTDTQYF,TRBD2,few,TRBV6-4,TRBJ2-3
TGCAGCGTGGACTCTCCTAAATTAGCGGGTACTTCGCAGTTCTTC,CSVDSPKLAGTSQFF,TRBD2,NA,TRBV29-1,TRBJ2-1
TGTGCCAGCAGCCCCGGGACAGGGAACATCCGAGATACGCAGTATTTT,CASSPGTGNIRDTQYF,TRBD1,NA,TRBV27,TRBJ2-3
TGTGCCAGCAGGGCCGACAGGAAAGCCGCTATTAATGAAAAGCTGTTTTTT,CASRADRKAAINEKLFF,NA,NA,TRBV2,TRBJ1-4
TGCGCCAGCAGCTCGGGACAGCTGAACACTGAAGCTTTCTTT,CASSSGQLNTEAFF,TRBD1,NA,TRBV5-1,TRBJ1-1
TGTGCCACCAGCGGACCCGCAGGGGGGCCGGCCAACGTCCTGACTTTC,CATSGPAGGPANVLTF,NA,NA,TRBV15,TRBJ2-6
TGTGCCATCAGACGGGGGGTTGGTAGAGAGACCCAGTACTTC,CAIRRGVGRETQYF,TRBD2,NA,TRBV10-3,TRBJ2-5
TGTGCCAGCCCCCCCCAGGGGCAGATCACTGAAGCTTTCTTT,CASPPQGQITEAFF,NA,NA,TRBV6-1,TRBJ1-1
TGTGCCAGCAGTGAATCACCGGGGGGCGGTCCTGACAATGAGCAGTTCTTC,CASSESPGGGPDNEQFF,NA,NA,TRBV25-1,TRBJ2-1
TGTGCCTGGAGTAGTCGACAGGGGGGCACAGATACGCAGTATTTT,CAWSSRQGGTDTQYF,TRBD1,NA,TRBV30,TRBJ2-3
TGTGCCAGCAGTGAAAGGGCCGGGGGGGGTTCCCGAAACACTGAAGCTTTCTTT,CASSERAGGGSRNTEAFF,NA,NA,TRBV6-1,TRBJ1-1
TGTGCCAGCAGTTACGGACTAGCGGGAGCCTACGAGCAGTACTTC,CASSYGLAGAYEQYF,TRBD2,few,TRBV6-5,TRBJ2-7
TGCGCCAGCAGCCAAGAGGGCAGGGGCAACACTGAAGCTTTCTTT,CASSQEGRGNTEAFF,NA,few,TRBV4-1,TRBJ1-1
TGTGCCAGTAGGGACACTCAGGGGCGGACAGATACGCAGTATTTT,CASRDTQGRTDTQYF,NA,NA,TRBV19,TRBJ2-3
TGTGCCAGCTCCGGGACAGGGATTTCACCCCTCCACTTT,CASSGTGISPLHF,TRBD1,NA,TRBV2,TRBJ1-6
TGTGCCAGCAGCGTAAAGGGACTAGCGGGGGGGCGCAACAATGAGCAGTTCTTC,CASSVKGLAGGRNNEQFF,TRBD2,NA,TRBV5-4,TRBJ2-1
TGTGCCACGGTAGACACCTCGAACACTGAAGCTTTCTTT,CATVDTSNTEAFF,NA,once,TRBV25-1,TRBJ1-1
TGTGCCAGTAGCACCTTACAGAGCTCGAACACCGGGGAGCTGTTTTTT,CASSTLQSSNTGELFF,NA,NA,TRBV19,TRBJ2-2
TGTGCCAGCAGGCCACTACAGGGGGGGGCTGGGGCCAACGTCCTGACTTTC,CASRPLQGGAGANVLTF,NA,NA,TRBV7-9,TRBJ2-6
TGTGCCAGCAGTCCCCGCGGACAGAGAAACACCATATATTTT,CASSPRGQRNTIYF,NA,NA,TRBV28,TRBJ1-3
TGTGCCATCAGTGAGGCTAGCGGGGTGGGAGATACGCAGTATTTT,CAISEASGVGDTQYF,TRBD2,NA,TRBV10-3,TRBJ2-3
TGTGCCAGCAGCCCAGGACTAGCGGGAGGGTCTATGTACACCGGGGAGCTGTTTTTT,CASSPGLAGGSMYTGELFF,TRBD2,NA,TRBV5-6,TRBJ2-2
TGCGCCAGCAGCCAACAGGGCTATGGCTACACCTTC,CASSQQGYGYTF,NA,NA,TRBV4-1,TRBJ1-2
TGTGCCAGCAGCTCGACTAGCGGGATTCTAGATACGCAGTATTTT,CASSSTSGILDTQYF,TRBD2,once,TRBV7-9,TRBJ2-3
TGTGCCAGCAGCGTAGCGAGCGGGACTAATGAAAAACTGTTTTTT,CASSVASGTNEKLFF,NA,NA,TRBV9,TRBJ1-4
TGTGCCAGCAGCCCGGGACAATACAATGAGCAGTTCTTC,CASSPGQYNEQFF,NA,once,TRBV7-9,TRBJ2-1
TGTGCCAGCAGCTCGGGACAGGGGGCTGACGAGCAGTACTTC,CASSSGQGADEQYF,TRBD1,NA,TRBV11-3,TRBJ2-7
TGTGCCGGCAGTGGGGAGACGAATTCACCCCTCCACTTT,CAGSGETNSPLHF,NA,NA,TRBV6-1,TRBJ1-6
TGCAGCGTTGTTAGAACTAGCGGGGCCTTAAACATTCAGTACTTC,CSVVRTSGALNIQYF,TRBD2,NA,TRBV29-1,TRBJ2-4
TGTGCCAGCAGTGAAGTACGCGGGACTGGGGGAAACACCATATATTTT,CASSEVRGTGGNTIYF,NA,few,TRBV2,TRBJ1-3
TGTGCCACCAGCAGAGAGCTAGCGGGAGTTACCGATGAGCAGTTCTTC,CATSRELAGVTDEQFF,TRBD2,NA,TRBV15,TRBJ2-1
TGTGCCTGGAGTATAATAGGGCGGGACGAGCAGTACTTC,CAWSIIGRDEQYF,NA,NA,TRBV30,TRBJ2-7
TGTGCCAGCAGTTTATGGTTGGGGGGCTACGAGCAGTACTTC,CASSLWLGGYEQYF,NA,NA,TRBV28,TRBJ2-7
TGTGCCAGCAGAAACAGGTTGAACACCGGGGAGCTGTTTTTT,CASRNRLNTGELFF,NA,NA,TRBV6-1,TRBJ2-2
TGCGCCAGCAGCCAAGTCCCCACCTCGGGAGGGGAGACCCAGTACTTC,CASSQVPTSGGETQYF,TRBD2,few,TRBV4-1,TRBJ2-5
TGTGCCAGCAGTGACCGGGGGGGCACCCAAGAGACCCAGTACTTC,CASSDRGGTQETQYF,TRBD2,NA,TRBV25-1,TRBJ2-5
TGTGCCAGCAGTTTCCTCGGACAGATTTCCGAAGCTTTCTTT,CASSFLGQISEAFF,NA,once,TRBV27,TRBJ1-1
TGTGCCAGCAGCACTCAGGGAACATCACCCCTCCACTTT,CASSTQGTSPLHF,NA,NA,TRBV5-4,TRBJ1-6
TGTGCCAGTAGTAGGTCCGTGAGCTCCTATAATTCACCCCTCCACTTT,CASSRSVSSYNSPLHF,NA,NA,TRBV19,TRBJ1-6
TGTGCCAGCAGGGGACAGGCAACTAATGAAAAACTGTTTTTT,CASRGQATNEKLFF,TRBD1,once,TRBV2,TRBJ1-4
TGTGCCAGCAGCTCCCCTGGAGGAGCGGGATCCCCGGATCGCTCCCAGTACTTC,CASSSPGGAGSPDRSQYF,TRBD2,NA,TRBV7-2,TRBJ2-5
TGTGCCAGCTCACAACTTGGACAGGGTAGCGAGCAGTACTTC,CASSQLGQGSEQYF,TRBD1,NA,TRBV18,TRBJ2-7
TGTGCCACCCTAGCGGGGTGGTCAGATACGCAGTATTTT,CATLAGWSDTQYF,TRBD2,NA,TRBV19,TRBJ2-3
TGCAGCGTTGAAATCCGGGCTAATGAAAAACTGTTTTTT,CSVEIRANEKLFF,NA,NA,TRBV29-1,TRBJ1-4
TGTGCCAGCAGCTCCGGACAGCACTATGGCTACACCTTC,CASSSGQHYGYTF,NA,NA,TRBV7-9,TRBJ1-2
TGTGCCAGCAGTGAAGCTTGGACTTCATCTGAAGCTTTCTTT,CASSEAWTSSEAFF,NA,few,TRBV6-1,TRBJ1-1
TGTGCCATCAGTGAACAGGGGAGTTGGGTCAATCAGCCCCAGCATTTT,CAISEQGSWVNQPQHF,TRBD1,NA,TRBV10-3,TRBJ1-5
TGTGCCAGCAGCCCGGCGGGGGGACACACTGAAGCTTTCTTT,CASSPAGGHTEAFF,NA,NA,TRBV7-9,TRBJ1-1
TGTGCCAGCAGCTTAGTTGGCCGACAGGGGGGCACAGATACGCAGTATTTT,CASSLVGRQGGTDTQYF,TRBD1,NA,TRBV7-9,TRBJ2-3
TGTGCCAGCAGCTTAGAAATCAGCACTGAAGCTTTCTTT,CASSLEISTEAFF,NA,NA,TRBV7-2,TRBJ1-1
TGTGCCAGCAGTCTCACAAGGACAGTAAGCTCCTACGAGCAGTACTTC,CASSLTRTVSSYEQYF,NA,NA,TRBV21-1,TRBJ2-7
TGCGCCAGCCGACCTTCCATTCCGGGACAGGGGTCAGTACACCTCCACTTT,CASRPSIPGQGSVHLHF,TRBD1,once,TRBV10-1,TRBJ1-6
TGTGCCAGCAGCGCGTCTGGGGAGGGCCGAGACACCATATATTTT,CASSASGEGRDTIYF,NA,NA,TRBV13,TRBJ1-3
TGTGCCAGCAGTACAGGGATTGGCCTCTACGAGCAGTACTTC,CASSTGIGLYEQYF,NA,medium-sized,TRBV2,TRBJ2-7